Listed here are 26 T cell receptor beta chains from one sample, sequenced in a study of identifying expanded T cells in peripheral blood. Sequenced by immunoSEQ multiplex PCR; TCRdb stores in-frame clones only, minus some. The data hold more than 70,000 clones, with approximately 86% observed a single time. Sequenced sample: blood. The receptors come from a person between 18 and 75 years old in good health.

The chain uses TRBV7-8 and TRBJ2-2; D not resolved. V dropped 1 base and J dropped 5 bases, with 14 bases sitting between them. This CDR3 spans 16 amino acids. The germline V gene encodes CDR1 SGHVS and CDR2 FQNEAQ. The CDR3 nucleotides are TGTGCCAGCAGCTTAGACCAGGCCCCTTCAACCGGGGAGCTGTTTTTT. Protein: CASSLDQAPSTGELFF.

J is TRBJ1-3 and V is TRBV18; D unresolved. This CDR3 has 15 residues. Trimming shortened V by 6 bases and J by 2 bases, and 14 bases separated the two germline ends. Germline loops: CDR1 KGHSH, CDR2 LQKENI. The CDR3 here is CASSLGGGAGNTIYF. The DNA of the CDR3 is TGTGCCAGCTCTCTAGGCGGCGGCGCTGGAAACACCATATATTTT.

The genes are TRBV11-1 and TRBJ2-1; the D gene could be TRBD1 or TRBD2 (5 bases each). This CDR3 has 17 amino acids. Trimming took 2 bases from V and 3 from J, leaving 17 bases between them. Per the germline V gene, CDR1 is SGHAT and CDR2 is FQDESV (reference sequence). The CDR3 protein is CASSLLGFGANYNEQFF. Written as DNA, the CDR3 is TGTGCCAGCAGCTTATTAGGGTTCGGGGCAAACTACAATGAGCAGTTCTTC. The whole variable domain, filled in from reference TRBV11-1 and TRBJ2-1, reads EAEVAQSPRYKITEKSQAVAFWCDPISGHATLYWYRQILGQGPELLVQFQDESVVDDSQLPKDRFSAERLKGVDSTLKIQPAELGDSAMYLCASSLLGFGANYNEQFFGPGTRLTVL.

The chain couples TRBV29-1 to TRBJ1-2; D remains unclear. Germline CDR1 SQVTM, CDR2 ANQGSEA. The length of the CDR3 is 11 residues. V gave up 0 bases and J gave up 8 bases, with 7 bases separating them. In DNA, the CDR3 is TGCAGCGTTGAAGATACGGGGGGCTACACCTTC. It specifies CSVEDTGGYTF.

This chain links TRBV30 with TRBJ2-3; D call uncertain. Germline CDR1 reads GTSNPN; CDR2 reads SVGIG (reference sequence). V was cut by 8 bases and J by 2 bases, with 14 bases left in between. The CDR3 sequence is 13 residues long. The CDR3 is CALTDRLTDTQYF. DNA of the CDR3: TGTGCCCTTACGGACCGACTCACAGATACGCAGTATTTT.

This clone was seen more than once but under ten times. The chain couples TRBV7-3 to TRBJ2-7; 7 nucleotides align to TRBD1. Germline trimming cut 4 bases from V and 3 bases from J; bases unmatched to any gene: 6. The germline gives CDR1 SGHTA, CDR2 FQGTGA. This CDR3 has 14 residues. CDR3 nucleotides: TGTGCCAGCAGCTGGTCCCGGGACAGCTACGAGCAGTACTTC. It yields the protein CASSWSRDSYEQYF.

The chain employs TRBV9 and TRBJ1-2, with 11 bases aligning to TRBD1. V lost 5 bases and J lost 7; bases outside the gene matches: 7. From germline, CDR1 is SGDLS and CDR2 YYNGEE. This CDR3 spans 14 amino acids. The CDR3 here is CASRRTGGTGGYTF. For the CDR3, the DNA is TGTGCCAGCAGAAGGACAGGGGGCACTGGTGGCTACACCTTC.

This clone showed up just a few times. The chain links TRBV10-3 to TRBJ1-2, with D maybe TRBD1 (5 bases). Deletions cut 3 bases from V and 5 bases from J, with 10 bases between. CDR3 length equals 13 residues. CDR1 and CDR2 (germline): ENHRY, SYGVKD. The CDR3 DNA is TGTGCCATCAGTGATAGGGACCTGTATGGCTACACCTTC. Its protein product is CAISDRDLYGYTF.

The DNA of the CDR3 is TGTGCCATCAGCGACTGGGAAGACATGAACACTGAAGCTTTCTTT. This sequence encodes CAISDWEDMNTEAFF. The chain has TRBV10-3 and TRBJ1-1; unclear D gene. CDR3 length: 15 residues. Trimming removed 6 bases at V and 0 bases at J, with 14 bases between. CDR1 is ENHRY, CDR2 SYGVKD, per germline.

This clone was recorded only once. The chain uses TRBV7-8 and TRBJ1-1; D gene uncertain. The CDR3 loop spans 15 amino acids. CDR1 and CDR2 (germline): SGHVS, FQNEAQ. V shed 0 bases and J shed 0 bases, with 8 bases lying between them. DNA for the CDR3: TGTGCCAGCAGCTTAGCGACCGGACTGAACACTGAAGCTTTCTTT. Amino acid sequence: CASSLATGLNTEAFF.

The chain recombines TRBV7-9 with TRBJ1-2, with D possibly TRBD1 on 5 matching bases. The germline V and J ends were trimmed by 4 bases and 4 bases, with 19 bases remaining between them. Per the germline V gene, CDR1 is SEHNR and CDR2 is FQNEAQ (reference sequence). The CDR3 is made up of 16 amino acids. CDR3 region: CASSYDKGYASYGYTF. DNA for the CDR3: TGTGCCAGCAGCTACGATAAGGGGTACGCATCCTATGGCTACACCTTC.

This chain connects TRBV7-2 to TRBJ2-5; the D is unclear. Deletions cut 1 base from V and 5 bases from J, with 8 bases between. The CDR3 is 13 residues long. Germline assignment: CDR1 SGHTA and CDR2 FQGNSA. The CDR3 region is CASSLVLQETQYF. The CDR3 region has the DNA TGTGCCAGCAGCTTAGTACTTCAGGAGACCCAGTACTTC.

This chain uses TRBV12-5 with TRBJ2-1, with 15 bases that match TRBD2. CDR1 LGHNT and CDR2 FRNRAP come from the germline V gene. Trimming at V came to 5 bases and at J to 6 bases, leaving 2 bases not matched to a gene. The CDR3 totals 15 residues. The CDR3 region is CASGPGLAGGNEQFF. For the CDR3, the DNA is TGTGCTAGTGGTCCGGGACTAGCGGGGGGCAATGAGCAGTTCTTC.

The chain has TRBV13 and TRBJ1-1; maybe TRBD1 (5 bases). This CDR3 region has 13 residues. Trimming stripped 3 bases from V and 1 base from J, with 6 bases between. Germline V lookup: CDR1 PRHDT, CDR2 FYEKMQ (reference sequence). DNA for the CDR3: TGTGCCAGCAGCTTGGACACGAACACTGAAGCTTTCTTT. Protein: CASSLDTNTEAFF.

The chain combines TRBV5-6 with TRBJ1-1; 7 bases align to TRBD1. The ends lost 4 bases at V and 2 bases at J; junction bases unmatched: 8. Germline V gene data show CDR1 as SGHDT and CDR2 as YYEEEE. The CDR3 is 15 amino acids. Here the CDR3 reads CASSHSGTDNTEAFF. The CDR3 bases are TGTGCCAGCAGCCACTCCGGGACAGATAACACTGAAGCTTTCTTT.

The chain uses TRBV13 and TRBJ2-1, with D possibly matching TRBD1 (6 bases). Germline lookup yields CDR1 PRHDT and CDR2 FYEKMQ (reference sequence). The CDR3 consists of 13 residues. The germline V and J ends were trimmed by 2 bases and 6 bases, with 8 bases remaining between them. The CDR3 sequence is CASSLWGRNEQFF. The CDR3 DNA follows: TGTGCCAGCAGCTTATGGGGGCGCAATGAGCAGTTCTTC.

The chain couples TRBV7-2 to TRBJ1-2; 7 bases line up with TRBD1. CDR3 length equals 15 residues. Looked up from germline, CDR1 is SGHTA and CDR2 is FQGNSA. V dropped 1 base and J dropped 5; count of bases not matched to a gene: 7. As DNA, the CDR3 is TGTGCCAGCAGCTTAGGGGGACAGTTGTATTATGGCTACACCTTC. Translating gives CASSLGGQLYYGYTF. The full variable domain, rest sourced from reference TRBV7-2 and TRBJ1-2, is GAGVSQSPSNKVTEKGKDVELRCDPISGHTALYWYRQSLGQGLEFLIYFQGNSAPDKSGLPSDRFSAERTGGSVSTLTIQRTQQEDSAVYLCASSLGGQLYYGYTFGSGTRLTVV.

The chain carries TRBV7-2 and TRBJ2-7, with TRBD2 as a possible D gene (6 bases). The germline V gene has CDR1 SGHTA and CDR2 FQGNSA. V lost 2 bases and J 3 bases, leaving 14 bases between the germline ends. The CDR3 runs 15 residues. The CDR3 here is CASSLREMPDYEQYF. DNA of the CDR3: TGTGCCAGCAGCTTACGGGAGATGCCGGACTACGAGCAGTACTTC.

V and J are TRBV27 and TRBJ1-1; no clear D gene. V was shortened by 6 bases and J by 2 bases, with 19 bases between the two germline ends. Germline loops: CDR1 MNHEY, CDR2 SMNVEV (reference sequence). CDR3 length: 16 amino acids. CDR3 sequence: CASSPIPRRDNTEAFF. The CDR3 DNA reads as TGTGCCAGCAGCCCCATACCCCGGCGGGATAACACTGAAGCTTTCTTT.

The chain links TRBV11-1 to TRBJ1-1, with D perhaps matching TRBD1 (6 bases). The CDR3 runs to 15 residues. The V and J ends lost 6 bases and 1 base respectively, with 15 bases between them. Germline V gene sequence: CDR1 SGHAT, CDR2 FQDESV (reference sequence). Here the CDR3 reads CASRRPGEGNTEAFF. CDR3 in DNA: TGTGCCAGCAGGCGTCCAGGGGAGGGGAACACTGAAGCTTTCTTT.

The CDR3 region has the DNA TGTGCCAGCAGCTGGGGGGATCGGGAAAAACTGTTTTTT. Translated, it gives CASSWGDREKLFF. The rearrangement uses TRBV7-9 and TRBJ1-4, with D possibly matching TRBD1 (5 bases). The CDR3 consists of 13 residues. V lost 4 bases, J lost 8 bases, and 11 bases lay in between. Germline assignment: CDR1 SEHNR and CDR2 FQNEAQ (reference sequence).

V and J are TRBV2 and TRBJ1-5, with a weak D call TRBD1 (5 bases). CDR3 length equals 17 residues. Germline values: CDR1 SNHLY, CDR2 FYNNEI. The V end lost 3 bases, the J end lost 0 bases, and 15 bases lay between the germline ends. CDR3 in DNA: TGTGCCAGCAGTGATTTCGAAAAGGGGTTTAGCAATCAGCCCCAGCATTTT. Amino acids: CASSDFEKGFSNQPQHF.

The chain uses TRBV19 and TRBJ2-2, with 7 bases fitting TRBD1. Germline V gene sequence: CDR1 LNHDA, CDR2 SQIVND (reference sequence). V gave up 4 bases and J gave up 0 bases; unmatched junction bases: 5. CDR3 length: 16 amino acids. The CDR3 DNA reads as TGTGCCAGTAGTAAGACAGGGTCTCCGAACACCGGGGAGCTGTTTTTT. Encoded protein: CASSKTGSPNTGELFF.

The CDR3 DNA reads TGCGCCAGAGAACCAATTGCCTGCTACGAGCAGTACTTC. This encodes CAREPIACYEQYF. The V and J genes are TRBV10-1 and TRBJ2-7, with no clear D. This CDR3 is 13 amino acids long. CDR1 WNHNN and CDR2 SYGVQD come from the germline V gene (reference sequence). Trimming removed 9 bases from V and 3 bases from J, with 15 bases in between.

V and J are TRBV7-2 and TRBJ1-6; D may be TRBD1 (5 bases). The CDR3 is 15 residues long. Trimming took 1 base from V and 11 from J, leaving 15 bases between them. From germline, CDR1 is SGHTA and CDR2 FQGNSA. The DNA of the CDR3 is TGTGCCAGCAGCTTAGAGAAGGGGTTAAGGACACCCCTCCACTTT. This encodes CASSLEKGLRTPLHF.

The CDR3 DNA follows: TGTGCCAGCAGCTTAACAGGGAATGGCTACACCTTC. This codes for CASSLTGNGYTF. The chain combines TRBV5-6 with TRBJ1-2; TRBD1 might be the D (6 bases). Trimming stripped 2 bases from V and 6 bases from J, with 8 bases between. Germline values: CDR1 SGHDT, CDR2 YYEEEE. The CDR3 spans 12 residues.